This TCR beta chain was recovered during a study of T cell responses to AZD1222 COVID-19 vaccine. Per the germline V gene, CDR1 is SNHLY and CDR2 is FYNNEI. The CDR3 spans 13 residues. V shed 7 bases and J shed 10 bases, with 19 bases lying between them. The repertoire was sequenced with immunoSEQ multiplex PCR; TCRdb's copy has only in-frame clones and lacks some. This sample has more than 95,000 clones, with 75% to 90% found just once. The rearrangement links TRBV2 to TRBJ1-1, with a tentative D call TRBD1 (5 bases). The sequence was obtained from an adult in good health. The sample consisted of peripheral blood, taken on day 0 of AZD1222 vaccination. CDR3 nucleotide sequence: TGTGCCAGCAACATAGGGACGGCCGTTGGAGCTTTCTTT. It codes for CASNIGTAVGAFF.